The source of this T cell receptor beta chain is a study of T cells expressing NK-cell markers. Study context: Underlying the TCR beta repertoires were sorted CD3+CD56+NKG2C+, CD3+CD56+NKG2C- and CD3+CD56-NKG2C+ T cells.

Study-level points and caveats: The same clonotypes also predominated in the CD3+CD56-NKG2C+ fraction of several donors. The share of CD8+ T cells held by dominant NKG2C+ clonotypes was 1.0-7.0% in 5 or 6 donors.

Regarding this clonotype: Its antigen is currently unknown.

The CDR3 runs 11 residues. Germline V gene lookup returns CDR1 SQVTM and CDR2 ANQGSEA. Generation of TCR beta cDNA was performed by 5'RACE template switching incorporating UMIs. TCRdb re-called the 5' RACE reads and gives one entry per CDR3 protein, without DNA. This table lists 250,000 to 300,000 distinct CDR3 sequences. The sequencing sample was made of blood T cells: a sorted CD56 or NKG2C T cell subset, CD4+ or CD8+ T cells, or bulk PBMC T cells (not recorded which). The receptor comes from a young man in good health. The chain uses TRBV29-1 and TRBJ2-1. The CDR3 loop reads CSIELNSEQFF.